These 7 T cell receptor beta chains originate from one sample sequenced in a study of cytomegalovirus exposure and HLA in healthy donors. The study ran its PCR with 60 Vbeta and 13 Jbeta primers. Repertoires were generated with immunoSEQ multiplex PCR, while TCRdb's copy carries only in-frame clones and drops some. The data contain about 160,000 clones, about four fifths of them singletons. Specimen: PBMCs. The source is a woman in her fifties or sixties in good health and CMV-seropositive.

The chain has TRBV13 and TRBJ1-1, with 7 positions matching TRBD1. The CDR3 runs to 19 residues. Germline CDR1 PRHDT, CDR2 FYEKMQ (reference sequence). J was trimmed by 1 base and V by 5 bases; bases with no gene match: 19. The CDR3 is CASSRTQAGGRWGNTEAFF. CDR3 in DNA: TGTGCCAGCAGCCGAACTCAGGCAGGGGGAAGATGGGGGAACACTGAAGCTTTCTTT.

As for this clone: The same CDR3 can be traced to other DNA sequences in this sample. The chain employs TRBV7-8 and TRBJ1-5; TRBD1 is a possible D gene (5 bases). V lost 5 bases, J lost 11 bases, and 22 bases lay in between. In germline, CDR1 is SGHVS, CDR2 FQNEAQ. The CDR3 has 15 amino acids. DNA of the CDR3: TGTGCCAGCAGCCATCAGACGGGGGGGATGAGGACCCAGCATTTT. Translation gives CASSHQTGGMRTQHF. The full variable domain, its missing parts supplied by reference TRBV7-8 and TRBJ1-5, is GAGVSQSPRYKVAKRGQDVALRCDPISGHVSLFWYQQALGQGPEFLTYFQNEAQLDKSGLPSDRFFAERPEGSVSTLKIQRTQQEDSAVYLCASSHQTGGMRTQHFGDGTRLSIL.

J is TRBJ2-7 and V is TRBV10-1; TRBD1 is a possible D gene (6 bases). V lost 2 bases, J lost 4 bases, and 15 bases lay in between. The CDR3 is made up of 15 amino acids. CDR1 and CDR2 (germline): WNHNN, SYGVQD (reference sequence). CDR3 coding DNA: TGCGCCAGCAGTGAGGGGGGCGAGCCCTTTTACGAGCAGTACTTC. Translating it yields CASSEGGEPFYEQYF.

This chain uses TRBV2 with TRBJ2-5; TRBD1 is a possible D gene (5 bases). With the DNA end fitting TRBJ2-7 better, the J assignment may be wrong. CDR1 is SNHLY and CDR2 is FYNNEI in the germline V gene. The CDR3 is 12 amino acids. CDR3 sequence reads: CASSQGHYEQYF. The CDR3 DNA is TGTGCCAGCAGTCAGGGTCATTACGAGCAGTACTTC.

This clone was counted between two and nine times. V usage is TRBV9 and J usage is TRBJ2-1; 9 positions agree with TRBD1. Germline assignment: CDR1 SGDLS and CDR2 YYNGEE. This CDR3 spans 15 amino acids. Unmatched junction bases numbered 4, after V lost 0 bases and J lost 6 bases. Here the CDR3 reads CASSVEGQGRNEQFF. The CDR3, as DNA: TGTGCCAGCAGCGTAGAGGGACAGGGTCGCAATGAGCAGTTCTTC.

This clone was recorded only once. The V and J genes are TRBV28 and TRBJ1-2; a possible D gene is TRBD1 (6 bases). Germline V CDR1 and CDR2: MDHEN, SYDVKM. V was clipped by 1 base and J by 13 bases, with 13 bases between them. The CDR3 contains 12 residues. The CDR3 region has the DNA TGTGCCAGCAGTTTATCACAGGGTCTGACCACCTTC. Encoded protein: CASSLSQGLTTF.

This chain connects TRBV10-3 to TRBJ1-5; perhaps TRBD1 as D (6 bases). Between the trimmed V and J ends, which lost 0 bases and 4 bases, there was a span of 13 bases. Germline V gene lookup returns CDR1 ENHRY and CDR2 SYGVKD. The CDR3 is made up of 16 amino acids. CDR3 protein: CAISESGQGRNQPQHF. The CDR3 nucleotides are TGTGCCATCAGTGAGTCGGGGCAGGGGCGGAATCAGCCCCAGCATTTT.